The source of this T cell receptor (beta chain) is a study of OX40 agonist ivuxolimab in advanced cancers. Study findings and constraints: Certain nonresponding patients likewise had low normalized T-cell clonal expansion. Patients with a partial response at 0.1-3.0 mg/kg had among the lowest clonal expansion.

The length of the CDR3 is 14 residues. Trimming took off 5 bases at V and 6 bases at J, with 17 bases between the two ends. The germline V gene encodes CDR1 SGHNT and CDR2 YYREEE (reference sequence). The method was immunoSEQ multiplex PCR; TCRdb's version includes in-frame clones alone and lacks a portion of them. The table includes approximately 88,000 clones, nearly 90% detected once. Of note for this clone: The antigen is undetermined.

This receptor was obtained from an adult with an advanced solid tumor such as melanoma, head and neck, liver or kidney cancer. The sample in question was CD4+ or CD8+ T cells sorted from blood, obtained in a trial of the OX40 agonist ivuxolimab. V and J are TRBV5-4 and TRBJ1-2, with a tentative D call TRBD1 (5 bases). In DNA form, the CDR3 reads TGTGCCAGCAGGCGACCGGGACTCAGGCATGGCTACACCTTC. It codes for CASRRPGLRHGYTF.